The entry that follows covers one T cell receptor (beta chain) sequence. Germline loops: CDR1 LGHDT, CDR2 YNNKEL (reference sequence). The V and J ends lost 0 bases and 8 bases respectively, with 14 bases between them. The CDR3 has 15 residues. This sample was taken from a study of blood T cell repertoires in COVID-19. Study-level information: PBMCs, B-cell-depleted T cells, or T cells were the source of the cDNA or gDNA that made up the material.

The assay was immunoSEQ multiplex PCR, and TCRdb's table has in-frame clones only and misses some. The table lists roughly 99,000 clones, over 75% of them singletons. The sequence was collected from a woman older than 75 with acute or convalescent COVID-19. The sequenced sample consisted of peripheral blood. The chain employs TRBV3-1 (or the pseudogene TRBV3-2) and TRBJ1-3; D not resolved. The DNA for the CDR3 is TGTGCCAGCAGCCAAGATCCGTCATCCCGGGACACCATATATTTT. This encodes CASSQDPSSRDTIYF.